The 20 T cell receptor beta chains below all came from one sample that was sequenced in a study of control samples from healthy donors and cancer patients. Some clones are missing from TCRdb's copy, which holds only in-frame ones; the method was immunoSEQ multiplex PCR. The repertoire holds some 410,000 clones, with about nine tenths as singletons. The sample was PBMCs. The receptors were sampled from a man aged 40-55 years with head and neck cancer.

The V and J genes are TRBV6-5 and TRBJ1-2; D might be TRBD1 (5 bases). V was pared by 0 bases and J by 5 bases, with 16 bases between. The germline V gene has CDR1 MNHEY and CDR2 SVGAGI. The CDR3 length is 16 residues. CDR3 coding DNA: TGTGCCAGCAGTTACTCGGTCCGGGGCCGGAGGTATGGCTACACCTTC. Its translation is CASSYSVRGRRYGYTF.

This clone was picked up one time. V usage is TRBV18 and J usage is TRBJ2-3, with D possibly matching TRBD1 (5 bases). This CDR3 is built from 15 residues. Trimming pared 5 bases from V and 1 base from J, leaving 13 bases between. The germline gives CDR1 KGHSH, CDR2 LQKENI. CDR3 bases: TGTGCCAGCTCAACATATCAGGGCCGCACAGATACGCAGTATTTT. Its protein is CASSTYQGRTDTQYF.

The V call is TRBV14, the J call TRBJ1-2, with TRBD1 matching 8 bases. The CDR3 spans 12 residues. Losses at the gene ends were 4 bases for V and 5 bases for J; bases not matched to a gene: 0. Germline V gives CDR1 SGHDN, CDR2 FVKESK. CDR3 sequence reads: CASSRQGYGYTF. DNA for the CDR3: TGTGCCAGCAGCCGACAGGGGTATGGCTACACCTTC.

This CDR3 reads CASSQGYKSNQPQHF. CDR3 bases: TGCGCCAGCAGCCAAGGATATAAGAGCAATCAGCCCCAGCATTTT. This chain joins TRBV4-1 and TRBJ1-5; no clear D. Germline CDR1 reads MGHRA; CDR2 reads YSYEKL. V was clipped by 1 base and J by 1 base, with 8 bases between them. This CDR3 spans 15 amino acids.

This chain uses TRBV3-1 (or the pseudogene TRBV3-2) with TRBJ2-5; TRBD1 matches 7 bases. Trimming cost V 0 bases and J 5 bases; bases outside gene matches: 6. This CDR3 has 15 amino acids. Germline assignment: CDR1 LGHDT and CDR2 YNNKEL (reference sequence). The CDR3: CASSQESRGFETQYF. The DNA for the CDR3 is TGTGCCAGCAGCCAAGAAAGCAGGGGGTTCGAGACCCAGTACTTC.

The rearrangement uses TRBV5-6 and TRBJ1-4, with TRBD1 identical over 8 bases. V lost 3 bases and J lost 13; bases outside the gene matches: 5. The CDR3 totals 12 residues. Germline V gene sequence: CDR1 SGHDT, CDR2 YYEEEE. The CDR3 is CASSSDRGRLFF. The CDR3 bases are TGTGCCAGCAGCTCCGACAGGGGAAGACTGTTTTTT.

The V and J genes are TRBV5-1 and TRBJ2-1; TRBD2 matches 10 bases. J was trimmed by 4 bases and V by 4 bases; bases with no gene match: 5. The CDR3 covers 15 residues. Germline V gene lookup returns CDR1 SGHRS and CDR2 YFSETQ. Here the CDR3 DNA reads TGCGCCAGCAGCCCCGGGACTAGCGAATACAATGAGCAGTTCTTC. Its translation: CASSPGTSEYNEQFF.

CDR3: CASSEFRGQPQHF. The CDR3 nucleotides are TGTGCCAGCAGTGAATTTAGAGGTCAGCCCCAGCATTTT. This chain joins TRBV6-1 and TRBJ1-5, with D hard to call. The CDR3 contains 13 residues. Between the trimmed V and J ends, which lost 2 bases and 6 bases, there was a span of 8 bases. CDR1 MNHNS and CDR2 SASEGT come from the germline V gene.

The gene calls are TRBV7-9 and TRBJ2-4; possible D gene TRBD1, 6 bases. The V gene's germline CDR1 is SEHNR and CDR2 FQNEAQ (reference sequence). V was clipped by 5 bases and J by 5 bases, with 10 bases between them. The CDR3 sequence is 13 residues long. DNA for the CDR3: TGTGCCAGCAGCCACAGGGATCAAAACATTCAGTACTTC. This sequence encodes CASSHRDQNIQYF.

V is TRBV7-2 and J is TRBJ2-1, with 7 bases fitting TRBD2. The V gene end was trimmed by 1 base and the J gene end by 14 bases; junction bases not matched to a gene: 2. CDR1 is SGHTA and CDR2 is FQGNSA in the germline V gene. The CDR3 spans 11 residues. The CDR3 reads CASSLGAGEFF. The CDR3 DNA reads as TGTGCCAGCAGCTTAGGCGCGGGAGAGTTCTTC.

This sequence joins TRBV20-1 and TRBJ1-1; the D is unclear. The CDR3 length is 11 residues. CDR1 DFQATT and CDR2 SNEGSKA come from the germline V gene (reference sequence). Between the trimmed V and J ends, which lost 3 bases and 6 bases, there was a span of 8 bases. The CDR3 here is CSASKSAEAFF. The CDR3 nucleotides read TGCAGTGCTAGTAAGTCGGCTGAAGCTTTCTTT.

J is TRBJ1-1 and V is TRBV6-5; D is unclear. The V end was cut by 0 bases, the J end by 3 bases, with 8 bases between. The germline gives CDR1 MNHEY, CDR2 SVGAGI. The CDR3 covers 14 residues. In DNA, the CDR3 is TGTGCCAGCAGTTACTCCTCGGGAGACACTGAAGCTTTCTTT. Protein product: CASSYSSGDTEAFF.

This clone was seen more than once but under ten times. This chain links TRBV28 with TRBJ2-7; D unresolved. Germline CDR1 reads MDHEN; CDR2 reads SYDVKM. The CDR3 runs 12 residues. Trimming pared 8 bases from V and 3 bases from J, leaving 11 bases between. CDR3 sequence reads: CASVGPRYEQYF. CDR3 nucleotide sequence: TGTGCCAGCGTGGGCCCTCGCTACGAGCAGTACTTC.

This clone was picked up a small number of times. V gene TRBV24-1 combines with J gene TRBJ1-5, with no clear D. Germline V CDR1 and CDR2: KGHDR, SFDVKD. This CDR3 has 14 amino acids. Trimming cost V 6 bases and J 6 bases, with 14 bases left between them. CDR3 sequence reads: CATSTQKSSQPQHF. The CDR3 DNA reads as TGTGCCACCAGTACCCAGAAATCGAGTCAGCCCCAGCATTTT.

The rearrangement links TRBV5-1 to TRBJ1-1; no clear D. V was shortened by 0 bases and J by 0 bases, with 9 bases between the two germline ends. The CDR3 is 15 residues long. Germline V lookup: CDR1 SGHRS, CDR2 YFSETQ. The CDR3 nucleotides are TGCGCCAGCAGCTTGGGGGTAGGGCTGAACACTGAAGCTTTCTTT. The encoded protein is CASSLGVGLNTEAFF.

V is TRBV5-4 and J is TRBJ2-1, with D unresolved. The ends were cut back, 5 bases at V and 6 bases at J, with 15 bases in the middle. This CDR3 has 14 amino acids. In germline, CDR1 is SGHNT, CDR2 YYREEE (reference sequence). The chain's CDR3 is CASRGLDSANEQFF. The CDR3 DNA is TGTGCCAGCAGAGGTCTCGATTCGGCCAATGAGCAGTTCTTC.

The chain has TRBV18 and TRBJ1-3; no firm D call. This CDR3 has 17 amino acids. With 0 bases removed from V and 1 base from J, the gap between germline ends came to 13 bases. CDR1 is KGHSH and CDR2 is LQKENI in the germline V gene. The CDR3 is CASSPPSPARSGNTIYF. Written as DNA, the CDR3 is TGTGCCAGCTCACCACCGTCCCCCGCCCGGTCTGGAAACACCATATATTTT.

The V gene is TRBV18, the J gene TRBJ2-6, with D unresolved. The germline V gene encodes CDR1 KGHSH and CDR2 LQKENI. The V and J ends lost 3 bases and 2 bases respectively, with 11 bases between them. This CDR3 spans 16 amino acids. In nucleotides, the CDR3 is TGTGCCAGCTCACCGGCTGGGGTCCCTGGGGCCAACGTCCTGACTTTC. Translation gives CASSPAGVPGANVLTF.

The rearrangement uses TRBV24-1 and TRBJ2-5; D tentatively reads TRBD1 or TRBD2 (5 bases each). Trimming removed 4 bases at V and 4 bases at J, with 15 bases between. Looked up from germline, CDR1 is KGHDR and CDR2 is SFDVKD. The length of the CDR3 is 15 residues. DNA of the CDR3: TGTGCCACCAGTGAGAACGGGGCCCCCCGAGAGACCCAGTACTTC. It is translated as CATSENGAPRETQYF.

This clone showed up just once. In DNA form, the CDR3 reads TGTGCCAGCAGTGAGGACTCAACTTACAATGAGCAGTTCTTC. Translating gives CASSEDSTYNEQFF. The chain joins TRBV6-4 to TRBJ2-1, with D possibly matching TRBD2 (5 bases). This CDR3 is built from 14 residues. Trimming cost V 3 bases and J 4 bases, with 10 bases left between them. Per the germline V gene, CDR1 is MRHNA and CDR2 is SNTAGT.